A single sample is the source of the 24 T cell receptor beta chains below, sequenced in a study of blood T cells in healthy people across ages. Alongside a J-beta primer mix, a sample-barcoded 5' primer served in a second PCR lasting roughly 6 to 11 cycles. A single record per CDR3 protein comes from TCRdb applying MiXCR to the 5' RACE reads. The repertoire holds about 670,000 distinct CDR3 sequences, with approximately 52% as singletons. Sequencing was carried out using blood. These receptors were obtained from an elderly woman in good health.

V usage is TRBV29-1 and J usage is TRBJ2-7; D is uncertain. From germline, CDR1 is SQVTM and CDR2 ANQGSEA. The CDR3 covers 13 residues. V lost 7 bases to trimming and J lost 0 bases, with 13 bases between them. CDR3 DNA: TGCAGCGCCGAGATAGTGGGCTCCTACGAGCAGTACTTC. This encodes CSAEIVGSYEQYF.

To note about this clonotype: One end of the junction is discordant with germline, which a read error may explain. The chain combines TRBV18 with TRBJ1-1, with D possibly matching TRBD1 (5 bases). The CDR3 sequence is 15 residues long. The germline V gene has CDR1 KGHSH and CDR2 LQKENI. In DNA form, the CDR3 reads TGTGCCGGCTCACCTGTGCAGGGCCGGGGCACTGAAGCTTTCTTT. Amino acids: CAGSPVQGRGTEAFF.

In DNA, the CDR3 is TGCAGTGCTAGAGGCCAGGGAAGGGCCAAGGACCCCTACGAGCAGTACTTC. It specifies CSARGQGRAKDPYEQYF. This chain joins TRBV20-1 and TRBJ2-7; D possibly corresponds to TRBD1 (5 bases). V was clipped by 1 base and J by 2 bases, with 21 bases between them. This CDR3 region has 17 residues. The V gene's germline CDR1 is DFQATT and CDR2 SNEGSKA (reference sequence).

This clonotype was observed a single time. A read error may explain this, as a much larger clone is one base away. V usage is TRBV5-1 and J usage is TRBJ2-2; no firm D call. The V gene's germline CDR1 is SGHRS and CDR2 YFSETQ. The CDR3 is 17 amino acids. CDR3 region: CARSLEPASANTGELFF. CDR3 bases: TGCGCCCGCAGCTTGGAACCAGCGTCTGCGAACACCGGGGAGCTGTTTTTT.

Concerning this clonotype: Since a much larger clone is just one base distant, this may be a read error. The chain combines TRBV28 with TRBJ2-3; 9 bases map to TRBD1. The CDR3 spans 17 residues. V was pared by 7 bases and J by 4 bases, with 15 bases of the junction left unmatched. CDR1 MDHEN and CDR2 SYDVKM come from the germline V gene. CDR3 region: CASTFPSGQGGADTQYF. The DNA for the CDR3 is TGTGCCAGCACCTTCCCCTCGGGACAGGGTGGCGCAGATACGCAGTATTTT.

In regard to this clonotype: At one of its ends the junction is not consistent with the germline gene, which may arise from a read error. The chain is built from TRBV29-1 and TRBJ2-2, with TRBD1 identical over 8 bases. Looked up from germline, CDR1 is SQVTM and CDR2 is ANQGSEA. The CDR3 spans 14 residues. CDR3 residues: CSVGAGGAVGDLFF. Here the CDR3 DNA reads TGCAGCGTGGGGGCAGGGGGCGCGGTCGGGGATCTGTTTTTT.

This clonotype was seen once. V and J are TRBV6-5 and TRBJ1-2; possible D gene TRBD1, 6 bases. Looked up from germline, CDR1 is MNHEY and CDR2 is SVGAGI. The V and J ends lost 6 bases and 9 bases respectively, with 23 bases between them. The CDR3 has 15 amino acids. The CDR3 coding sequence is TGTGCCAGCAGCGGCGAGGGGGGCGCATCCCTTCGCTACACCTTC. It translates to CASSGEGGASLRYTF.

The chain recombines TRBV7-2 with TRBJ2-3, with D unclear. Trimming took off 3 bases at V and 3 bases at J, with 10 bases between the two ends. The CDR3 has 14 residues. Germline lookup yields CDR1 SGHTA and CDR2 FQGNSA. In nucleotides, the CDR3 is TGTGCCAGCAGCTTCGCCCACCTGACAGATACGCAGTATTTT. Amino acids: CASSFAHLTDTQYF. The full variable domain, with the rest looked up from reference TRBV7-2 and TRBJ2-3, is GAGVSQSPSNKVTEKGKDVELRCDPISGHTALYWYRQSLGQGLEFLIYFQGNSAPDKSGLPSDRFSAERTGGSVSTLTIQRTQQEDSAVYLCASSFAHLTDTQYFGPGTRLTVL.

Many counts were recorded for this clonotype. The chain carries TRBV7-2 and TRBJ2-1; no definite D call. V was trimmed by 4 bases and J by 8 bases, leaving 12 bases between them. Germline assignment: CDR1 SGHTA and CDR2 FQGNSA. The CDR3 totals 13 residues. The CDR3 reads CASSSMDRYEQFF. CDR3 DNA: TGTGCCAGCAGCTCCATGGACCGCTATGAGCAGTTCTTC.

This clonotype was found many times. The rearrangement uses TRBV28 and TRBJ2-4, with 7 bases matching TRBD1. This CDR3 region has 17 residues. The V and J ends lost 1 base and 3 bases, in that order; junction bases with no gene match: 9. CDR1 is MDHEN and CDR2 is SYDVKM in the germline V gene. CDR3 DNA sequence: TGTGCCAGCAGTTTATCATCAGGGGGTCGGGTCAAAAACATTCAGTACTTC. Translated, it gives CASSLSSGGRVKNIQYF.

For this clonotype: A read error is possible here, since a much larger clone lies one base away. The chain is built from TRBV29-1 and TRBJ2-1, with 7 bases aligning to TRBD1. This CDR3 spans 12 amino acids. Germline CDR1 and CDR2: SQVTM and ANQGSEA. With 7 bases clipped from V and 10 bases from J, the junction kept 10 bases outside the gene matches. The DNA for the CDR3 is TGCAGCGGTGGGGACAGAGCCTACGAGCAGTTCTTC. It is translated as CSGGDRAYEQFF.

The chain has TRBV27 and TRBJ1-1; D gene uncertain. The V gene's germline CDR1 is MNHEY and CDR2 SMNVEV (reference sequence). The CDR3 contains 13 residues. V was trimmed by 5 bases and J by 8 bases, leaving 15 bases between them. In nucleotides, the CDR3 is TGTGCCAGCAGTGTCAATAGATATTCCGAAGCTTTCTTT. This sequence encodes CASSVNRYSEAFF.

V is TRBV28 and J is TRBJ1-5; 7 nucleotides align to TRBD1. Germline CDR1 reads MDHEN; CDR2 reads SYDVKM. Unmatched junction bases numbered 9, after V lost 5 bases and J lost 5 bases. The CDR3 is 15 residues long. The CDR3 here is CASSLLDREDQPQHF. In nucleotides, the CDR3 is TGTGCCAGCAGTCTGCTCGACAGGGAAGATCAGCCCCAGCATTTT. Using reference TRBV28 and TRBJ1-5 for the parts outside the CDR3, the full variable domain is DVKVTQSSRYLVKRTGEKVFLECVQDMDHENMFWYRQDPGLGLRLIYFSYDVKMKEKGDIPEGYSVSREKKERFSLILESASTNQTSMYLCASSLLDREDQPQHFGDGTRLSIL.

Many counts were recorded for this clonotype. The rearrangement links TRBV28 to TRBJ2-3, with D hard to call. The V end lost 9 bases, the J end lost 1 base, and 8 bases lay between the germline ends. The CDR3 has 12 amino acids. Germline loops: CDR1 MDHEN, CDR2 SYDVKM. This chain's CDR3 is CASGLGTDTQYF. Here the CDR3 DNA reads TGTGCCAGTGGTCTGGGCACAGATACGCAGTATTTT.

This clonotype was counted many times. The J gene is TRBJ2-1, the V gene TRBV6-6; 8 bases agree with TRBD2. Unmatched junction bases numbered 6, after V lost 9 bases and J lost 2 bases. The CDR3 runs 14 residues. Germline V CDR1 and CDR2: MNHNY, SVGAGI (reference sequence). This CDR3 reads CASSSGGTYNEQFF. For the CDR3, the DNA is TGTGCCAGTTCAAGCGGGGGCACCTACAATGAGCAGTTCTTC.

The chain links TRBV4-1 to TRBJ2-7; TRBD1 matches at 9 bases. Germline lookup yields CDR1 MGHRA and CDR2 YSYEKL. The ends lost 6 bases at V and 4 bases at J; junction bases unmatched: 10. CDR3 length: 15 amino acids. This CDR3 is CASSPLTGGLYEQYF. In DNA form, the CDR3 reads TGCGCCAGCAGTCCTTTAACAGGGGGCTTATACGAGCAGTACTTC.

CDR3 region: CASSLSRGNEQYF. CDR3 DNA sequence: TGTGCCAGCAGCCTGAGTCGGGGGAACGAGCAGTACTTC. This chain links TRBV7-2 with TRBJ2-4; maybe TRBD2 (6 bases). The J call is doubtful: the DNA matches TRBJ2-7 better. Germline loops: CDR1 SGHTA, CDR2 FQGNSA. The CDR3 has 13 amino acids.

Comment on this clonotype: It is likely a read error, because the conserved phenylalanine at the end of the CDR3 is missing. This chain uses TRBV27 with TRBJ2-1; 15 bases line up with TRBD2. Per germline, CDR1 MNHEY and CDR2 SMNVEV (reference sequence). This CDR3 spans 19 amino acids. The V gene end was trimmed by 5 bases and the J gene end by 0 bases; junction bases not matched to a gene: 8. The CDR3 DNA sequence: TGTGCCAGCAGTCCGACCGGGACTAGCGGGAGGAACTCCTACAATGAGCAGTTCTTG. Translating gives CASSPTGTSGRNSYNEQFL.

The rearrangement uses TRBV20-1 and TRBJ2-1; D gene unclear. V lost 5 bases and J lost 1, with 15 bases in between. The CDR3 spans 15 residues. The germline gives CDR1 DFQATT, CDR2 SNEGSKA (reference sequence). The CDR3 protein is CSAFPHIGSYNEQFF. The DNA for the CDR3 is TGCAGTGCTTTTCCCCATATAGGGTCCTACAATGAGCAGTTCTTC.

This clonotype was seen repeatedly, ten times or more. J is TRBJ2-7 and V is TRBV5-1; D is perhaps TRBD2 (6 bases). The CDR3 loop spans 15 amino acids. V was trimmed by 5 bases and J by 3 bases, leaving 18 bases between them. Germline CDR1 is SGHRS and CDR2 is YFSETQ. CDR3 sequence reads: CASRINREFGYEQYF. The DNA for the CDR3 is TGCGCCAGCAGAATTAACCGGGAGTTCGGCTACGAGCAGTACTTC.

V usage is TRBV7-6 and J usage is TRBJ2-5; D gene ambiguous. The CDR3 totals 15 residues. Trimming removed 3 bases at V and 1 base at J, with 12 bases between. The germline V gene encodes CDR1 SGHVS and CDR2 FNYEAQ. CDR3 nucleotide sequence: TGTGCCAGCAGCTTGGGGTATTCGGCCCAAGAGACCCAGTACTTC. Protein: CASSLGYSAQETQYF.

The DNA of the CDR3 is TGCGCCAGCAGCTTGGATGACAACATAGGTGGCTACACCTTC. Amino acid sequence: CASSLDDNIGGYTF. The gene calls are TRBV5-1 and TRBJ1-2; D gene uncertain. CDR3 length: 14 amino acids. The germline V gene has CDR1 SGHRS and CDR2 YFSETQ. V was clipped by 0 bases and J by 7 bases, with 13 bases between them.

The chain carries TRBV20-1 and TRBJ2-1, with D possibly TRBD2 on 6 matching bases. With 6 bases removed from V and 10 bases from J, the gap between germline ends came to 19 bases. The CDR3 covers 13 residues. Germline V gene lookup returns CDR1 DFQATT and CDR2 SNEGSKA (reference sequence). The CDR3 loop reads CSALQRLGREQFF. In DNA, the CDR3 is TGCAGTGCGTTACAGCGTCTAGGGAGGGAGCAGTTCTTC.

The V call is TRBV7-9, the J call TRBJ2-1; D remains unclear. The CDR3 extends over 10 amino acids. Germline CDR1 reads SEHNR; CDR2 reads FQNEAQ (reference sequence). Trimming left V 4 bases short and J 10 bases short, with 5 bases between. The CDR3 spells CASSSREQFF. CDR3 nucleotides: TGTGCCAGCAGCTCCAGGGAGCAGTTCTTC.